A single sample gave rise to the 10 T cell receptor beta chains below, sequenced in a study of tumor-infiltrating lymphocytes in primary liver carcinoma. Total RNA amounting to about 520 ng was the source from which TCR beta cDNA was made with a constant-region primer. Three-round nested multiplex PCR performed with slightly modified ARM-PCR produced the TCR beta libraries. For around 10 cycles apiece, the opening two PCR rounds ran with TRBV1-TRBV30 forward primers and a C-beta reverse primer. TCRdb used MiXCR to reprocess the multiplex PCR reads, holding one entry per CDR3 protein. The profile shows 300,000 to 350,000 distinct CDR3 sequences, 65% of them singletons. It was unsorted whole blood that yielded blood RNA, and germline DNA was also extracted. The source material was peripheral blood. The receptor source for this set is a man aged 40-50 years with primary liver carcinoma and hepatitis B virus infection.

As for this clonotype: The junction shows a germline mismatch at one end, possibly a read error. V is TRBV10-3 and J is TRBJ2-2; D not certain. The CDR3 has 14 amino acids. Germline values: CDR1 ENHRY, CDR2 SYGVKD. CDR3 bases: TGTGCCATCAGTGAGAGGTACAACACCGGAGAGCTGTTTTTT. This gives the protein CAISERYNTGELFF.

As regards this clonotype: The germline gene is not matched at one end of the junction; a read error may be the cause. The chain couples TRBV4-3 to TRBJ2-3, with a possible D match to TRBD1 (6 bases). CDR1 is LGHNA and CDR2 is YSLEER in the germline V gene. The CDR3 totals 14 residues. The CDR3 bases are TGCTCCAGCAGCCAGGGGCCTGAGGGATATACGCAGTATTTT. This translates into CSSSQGPEGYTQYF.

This sequence joins TRBV30 and TRBJ2-7; maybe TRBD2 (5 bases). Trimming took 1 base from V and 6 from J, leaving 7 bases between them. Germline CDR1 is GTSNPN and CDR2 is SVGIG (reference sequence). The CDR3 contains 11 residues. The CDR3 region has the DNA TGTGCCTGGAGTGGGGAGAGCGAGCAGTACTTC. This encodes CAWSGESEQYF.

This clonotype appeared many times. The rearrangement links TRBV12-3 or TRBV12-4 to TRBJ1-1; 7 positions match TRBD1. V was clipped by 5 bases and J by 0 bases; unmatched bases: 3. CDR3 size: 14 residues. Here the CDR3 DNA reads TGTGCCAGCAGTCCGGGACAGTTGAACACTGAAGCTTTCTTT. Translation gives CASSPGQLNTEAFF.

With respect to this clonotype: A much more abundant neighbour one base away suggests this may be a read error. The chain has TRBV12-3 or TRBV12-4 and TRBJ2-1; D gene ambiguous. There are 15 residues in the CDR3. Trimming took 3 bases from V and 5 from J, leaving 14 bases between them. This CDR3 reads CASSFTAALDNEQFF. CDR3 coding DNA: TGTGCCAGCAGTTTTACGGCGGCACTCGACAATGAGCAGTTCTTC.

About this clonotype itself: This could be a read error, since a much larger clone is one nucleotide away. The chain recombines TRBV11-1 with TRBJ1-1, with D unresolved. Germline loops: CDR1 SGHAT, CDR2 FQDESV (reference sequence). The CDR3 is 13 residues long. In DNA, the CDR3 is TGTGCCAGCAGCTTAGGGTTGAGCACTGAAGCTTCCTTT. This translates into CASSLGLSTEASF.

Remarks on this clonotype: At one of its ends the junction is not consistent with the germline gene, which may arise from a read error. The rearrangement joins TRBV10-3 to TRBJ2-5; 11 bases are shared with TRBD1. This CDR3 is built from 15 residues. CDR1 is ENHRY, CDR2 SYGVKD, per germline. In DNA, the CDR3 is TGTGCCATCAGTCAGGACAGGGGGCTCCAAGGGACCCAGTACTTC. It is translated as CAISQDRGLQGTQYF.

The J gene is TRBJ2-2, the V gene TRBV30; the D gene is possibly TRBD2 (5 bases). The V gene lost 6 bases and the J gene lost 6 bases, with 17 bases spanning the gap. Germline V gene data show CDR1 as GTSNPN and CDR2 as SVGIG (reference sequence). This CDR3 is 14 amino acids long. Here the CDR3 reads CACVVTSSPGELFF. The CDR3 nucleotides are TGTGCCTGCGTTGTAACCTCTAGCCCCGGGGAGCTGTTTTTT.

Note on this clonotype: A read error is possible here, since a much larger clone lies one base away. This chain uses TRBV4-1 with TRBJ1-1; possibly TRBD1 for D (5 bases). The CDR3 extends over 11 amino acids. CDR1 and CDR2 from the germline V gene are MGHRA and YSYEKL. The V end lost 4 bases, the J end lost 10 bases, and 10 bases lay between the germline ends. CDR3 bases: TGCGCCAGCAGCCGGGGGAGAGGAGCTTTCTTT. The encoded protein is CASSRGRGAFF.

There are many counts of this clonotype. The chain has TRBV6-6 and TRBJ2-2; tentatively, D is TRBD2 (5 bases). The CDR3 is 14 residues long. Germline lookup yields CDR1 MNHNY and CDR2 SVGAGI (reference sequence). The V end lost 6 bases, the J end lost 7 bases, and 15 bases lay between the germline ends. CDR3 bases: TGTGCCAGCAGCCCCCGCCGGGATCGCGGGGAGCTGTTTTTT. Translation: CASSPRRDRGELFF.